The following is a TCR beta chain sequence with its context. TCRdb keeps only in-frame clones here, not all; method: immunoSEQ multiplex PCR. The repertoire includes tens of thousands of clones, 92% of them detected once, and about 3.9% sits in the top ten. The data originate from a study of technical replicates of blood from four donors. The CDR3 totals 16 residues. Per the germline V gene, CDR1 is SSHAT and CDR2 is FNYEAQ (reference sequence). The V segment lost 0 bases and the J segment 4 bases; nucleotides outside the gene matches: 8. This rearrangement joins TRBV7-7 to TRBJ2-5; 7 bases are a match to TRBD2. The sequence came from a human donor in good health. Some clones in this sample may be carry-over from other donors' samples. The sequenced material came from PBMCs. The CDR3 region is CASSLASGGQGETQYF. In nucleotides, the CDR3 is TGTGCCAGCAGCTTAGCGTCGGGAGGACAAGGAGAGACCCAGTACTTC.